These T cell receptor beta chains were read from a single sample in a study of T cells after yellow fever vaccination. TCRdb re-derived calls from the 5' RACE reads in MiXCR, one entry per CDR3 protein. The repertoire consists of about 320,000 distinct CDR3 sequences, with approximately 7% occurring once and the leading ten covering 15% to 20%. This specimen consisted of PBMCs, obtained 45 days after the first yellow fever vaccination. The source is a man in his late teens or twenties who received the YFV17D yellow fever vaccine. The CDR3 runs from the conserved cysteine through the conserved F or W. The D gene is left open where the match is weak.

-,TRBV5-1,CASSLLAYSRGRHISF
-,TRBV7-2,CASSFPGDEQYF
-,TRBV15,CATSQAEETQYF
-,TRBV14,CASSQELAETQYF
TRBD1,TRBV29-1,CSVGTGQRYEQYF
-,TRBV4-2,CASSHPTDNEQFF
-,TRBV5-4,CASSYGQLNYGYTF
-,TRBV20-1,CSARDLRRGSGGTPLHF
-,TRBV4-3,CASSRTGTDSPLHF
-,TRBV7-8,CASSLARGTRVQPQHF
-,TRBV5-1,CASRGGPSTDTQYF
-,TRBV6-2/TRBV6-3,CASSRLVSRPNTGELFF
TRBD1,TRBV11-2,CASSLDRRAYEQYF
-,TRBV7-9,CASSLNGARNTEAFF
-,TRBV20-1,CSAPTPGPLAKNIQYF
-,TRBV10-1,CASSEATTRGEQFF
-,TRBV5-6,CASSFFSPGAGELFF
TRBD1,TRBV20-1,CSATTGSRPQHF
-,TRBV20-1,CSASGRDTKYSSYNSPLHF
-,TRBV18,CASSPRTLPGGDTQYF
TRBD1,TRBV20-1,CSAGTGWQYF
-,TRBV29-1,CSVAGDRQETQYF
-,TRBV6-2/TRBV6-3,CASSNQRARGYTF
-,TRBV12-3/TRBV12-4,CASSLRGTQFF
-,TRBV10-3,CAISSQELSTDTQYF
TRBD2,TRBV7-2,CASSFGTSRETQYF
-,TRBV10-3,CAIAGTVQETQYF
TRBD2,TRBV5-1,CASSSLGGAWDTQYF
TRBD2,TRBV12-3/TRBV12-4,CASGRGADTQYF
-,TRBV5-4,CASSWKTGEQFF
-,TRBV7-2,CASSLRGIGEPQHF
TRBD2,TRBV20-1,CSATGLAGVEAGELFF
TRBD2,TRBV10-3,CAISDASGGAGRTDTQYF
TRBD1,TRBV7-9,CASSIGGGTDTQYF
-,TRBV7-2,CASSLKGQYNEQFF
-,TRBV25-1,CASSEREGWNSPLHF
-,TRBV2,CASTDTYSNQPQHF
-,TRBV7-2,CASTARVRNTEAFF
TRBD2,TRBV7-2,CASSPTGTSGGPDTQYF
TRBD1,TRBV11-1,CASSRRGYNSPLHF
-,TRBV6-5,CASSYGQGSGEQFF
-,TRBV4-1,CASSQGGVGQETQYF